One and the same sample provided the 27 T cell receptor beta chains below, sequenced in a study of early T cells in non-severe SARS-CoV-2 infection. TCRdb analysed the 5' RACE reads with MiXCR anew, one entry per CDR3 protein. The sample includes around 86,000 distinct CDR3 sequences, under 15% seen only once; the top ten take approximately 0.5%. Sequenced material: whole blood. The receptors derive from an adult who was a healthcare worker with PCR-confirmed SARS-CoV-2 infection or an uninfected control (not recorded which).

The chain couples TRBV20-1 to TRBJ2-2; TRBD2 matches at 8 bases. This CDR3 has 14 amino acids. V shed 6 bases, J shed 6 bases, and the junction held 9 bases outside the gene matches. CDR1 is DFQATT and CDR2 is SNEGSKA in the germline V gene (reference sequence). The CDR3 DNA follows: TGCAGTGCCGCCGGGGGGGGGCAAGCCGGGGAGCTGTTTTTT. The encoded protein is CSAAGGGQAGELFF.

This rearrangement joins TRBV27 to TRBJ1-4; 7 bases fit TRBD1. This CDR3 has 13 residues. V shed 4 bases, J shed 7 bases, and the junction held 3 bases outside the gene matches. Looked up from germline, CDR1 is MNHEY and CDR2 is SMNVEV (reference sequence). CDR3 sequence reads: CASSWRQGEKLFF. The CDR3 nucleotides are TGTGCCAGCAGTTGGAGACAGGGTGAAAAACTGTTTTTT.

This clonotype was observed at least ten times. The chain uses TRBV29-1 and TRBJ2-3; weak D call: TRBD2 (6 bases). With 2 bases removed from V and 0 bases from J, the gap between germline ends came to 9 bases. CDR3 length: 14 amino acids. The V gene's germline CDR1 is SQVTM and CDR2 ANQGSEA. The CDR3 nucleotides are TGCAGCGTTGAACGGAGGGGAAGCACAGATACGCAGTATTTT. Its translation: CSVERRGSTDTQYF.

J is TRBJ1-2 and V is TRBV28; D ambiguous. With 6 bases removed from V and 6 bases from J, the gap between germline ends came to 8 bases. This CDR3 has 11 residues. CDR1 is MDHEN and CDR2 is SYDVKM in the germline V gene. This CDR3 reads CASSNTHGYTF. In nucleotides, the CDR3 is TGTGCCAGCAGCAATACTCATGGCTACACCTTC.

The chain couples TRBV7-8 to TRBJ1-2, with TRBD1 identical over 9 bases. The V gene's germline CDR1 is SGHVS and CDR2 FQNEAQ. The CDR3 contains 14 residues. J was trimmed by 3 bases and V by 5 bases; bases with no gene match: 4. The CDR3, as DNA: TGTGCCAGCAGCCAAACAGGGGGCGACTATGGCTACACCTTC. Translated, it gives CASSQTGGDYGYTF.

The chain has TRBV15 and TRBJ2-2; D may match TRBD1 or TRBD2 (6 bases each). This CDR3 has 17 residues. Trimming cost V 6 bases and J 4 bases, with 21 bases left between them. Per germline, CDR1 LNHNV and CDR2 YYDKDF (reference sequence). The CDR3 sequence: CATRGGFSTAFTGELFF. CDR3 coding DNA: TGTGCCACCAGGGGGGGCTTTTCTACTGCCTTCACCGGGGAGCTGTTTTTT.

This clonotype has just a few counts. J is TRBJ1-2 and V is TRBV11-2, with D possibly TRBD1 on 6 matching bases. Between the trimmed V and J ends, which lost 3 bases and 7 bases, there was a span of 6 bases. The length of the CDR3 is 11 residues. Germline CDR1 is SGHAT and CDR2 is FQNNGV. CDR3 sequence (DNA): TGTGCCAGCAGCTTGGGGGCTGGCTACACCTTC. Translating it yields CASSLGAGYTF.

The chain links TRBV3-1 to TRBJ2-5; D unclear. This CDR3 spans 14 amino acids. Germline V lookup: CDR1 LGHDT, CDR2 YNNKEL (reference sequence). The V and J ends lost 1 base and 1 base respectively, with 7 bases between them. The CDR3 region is CASSQAGPQETQYF. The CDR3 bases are TGTGCCAGCAGCCAAGCAGGCCCCCAAGAGACCCAGTACTTC.

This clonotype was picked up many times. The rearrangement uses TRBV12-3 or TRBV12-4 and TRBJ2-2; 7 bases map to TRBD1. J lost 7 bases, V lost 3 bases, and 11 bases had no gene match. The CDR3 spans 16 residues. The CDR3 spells CASSFSDRGRFGELFF. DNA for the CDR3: TGTGCCAGCAGTTTTTCTGATAGGGGGCGATTCGGGGAGCTGTTTTTT.

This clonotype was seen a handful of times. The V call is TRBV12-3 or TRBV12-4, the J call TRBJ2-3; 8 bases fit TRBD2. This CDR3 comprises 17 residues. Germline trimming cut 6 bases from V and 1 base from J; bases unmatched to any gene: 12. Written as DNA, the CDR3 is TGTGCCAGCAGGTCTTTCGAGTTCGGGGGGGGCACAGATACGCAGTATTTT. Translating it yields CASRSFEFGGGTDTQYF.

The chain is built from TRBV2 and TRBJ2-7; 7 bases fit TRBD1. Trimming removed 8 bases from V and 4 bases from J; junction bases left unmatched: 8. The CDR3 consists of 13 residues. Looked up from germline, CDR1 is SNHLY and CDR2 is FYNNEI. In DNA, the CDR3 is TGTGCCAGCGGGGAGACAGGGTCTTACGAGCAGTACGTC. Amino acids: CASGETGSYEQYV.

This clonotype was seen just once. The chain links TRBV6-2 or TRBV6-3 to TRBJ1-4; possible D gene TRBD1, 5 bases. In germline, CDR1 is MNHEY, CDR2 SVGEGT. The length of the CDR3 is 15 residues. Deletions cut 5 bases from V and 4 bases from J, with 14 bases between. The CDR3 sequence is CASSHRQNHNEKLFF. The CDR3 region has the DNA TGTGCCAGCAGTCACCGACAGAATCATAATGAAAAACTGTTTTTT.

The CDR3 nucleotides read TGTGCCAGCAGGAGACAGAGCTCTGGAAACACCATATATTTT. Protein product: CASRRQSSGNTIYF. J is TRBJ1-3 and V is TRBV12-3 or TRBV12-4, with D possibly matching TRBD1 (5 bases). V dropped 6 bases and J dropped 0 bases, with 9 bases sitting between them. This CDR3 is built from 14 residues.

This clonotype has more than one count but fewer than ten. CDR3 nucleotide sequence: TGTGCCAGCTCACCGACAACGGCAGAGACCCAGTACTTC. The encoded protein is CASSPTTAETQYF. This sequence joins TRBV18 and TRBJ2-5; D not resolved. From germline, CDR1 is KGHSH and CDR2 LQKENI. This CDR3 region has 13 residues. V lost 3 bases, J lost 4 bases, and 9 bases lay in between.

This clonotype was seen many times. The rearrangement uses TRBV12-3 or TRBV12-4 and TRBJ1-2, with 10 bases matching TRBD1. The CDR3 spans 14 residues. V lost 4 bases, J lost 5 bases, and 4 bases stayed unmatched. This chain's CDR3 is CASSSGQGIYGYTF. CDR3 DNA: TGTGCCAGCAGTTCGGGACAGGGGATTTATGGCTACACCTTC.

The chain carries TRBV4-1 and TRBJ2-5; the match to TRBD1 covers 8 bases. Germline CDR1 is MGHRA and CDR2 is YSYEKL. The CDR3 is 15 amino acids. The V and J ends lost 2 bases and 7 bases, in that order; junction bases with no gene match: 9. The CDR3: CASSQSATGVATQYF. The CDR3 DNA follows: TGCGCCAGCAGCCAATCCGCGACAGGGGTGGCGACCCAGTACTTC.

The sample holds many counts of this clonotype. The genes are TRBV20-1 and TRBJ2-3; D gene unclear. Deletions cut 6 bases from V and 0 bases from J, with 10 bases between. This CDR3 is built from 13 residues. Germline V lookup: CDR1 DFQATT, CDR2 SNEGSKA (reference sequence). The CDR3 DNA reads TGCAGTGCCAGGCAGATAAGCACAGATACGCAGTATTTT. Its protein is CSARQISTDTQYF.

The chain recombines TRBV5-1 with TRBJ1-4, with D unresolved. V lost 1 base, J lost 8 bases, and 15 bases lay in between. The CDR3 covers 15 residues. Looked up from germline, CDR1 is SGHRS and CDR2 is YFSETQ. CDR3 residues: CASSLTAGGEEKLFF. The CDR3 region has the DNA TGCGCCAGCAGCTTGACGGCAGGAGGAGAAGAAAAACTGTTTTTT.

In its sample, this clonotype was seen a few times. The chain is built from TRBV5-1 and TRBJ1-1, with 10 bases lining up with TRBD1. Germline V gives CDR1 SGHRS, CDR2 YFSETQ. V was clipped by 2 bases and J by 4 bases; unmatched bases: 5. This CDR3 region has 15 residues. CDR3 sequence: CASSLDRGHRTEAFF. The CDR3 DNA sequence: TGCGCCAGCAGCTTAGACAGGGGGCATCGCACTGAAGCTTTCTTT.

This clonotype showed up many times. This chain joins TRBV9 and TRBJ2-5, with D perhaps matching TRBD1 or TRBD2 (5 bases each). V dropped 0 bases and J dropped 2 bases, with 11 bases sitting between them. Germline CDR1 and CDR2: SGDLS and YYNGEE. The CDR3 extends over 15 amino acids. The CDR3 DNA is TGTGCCAGCAGCGTAGTGTCGGGGCCTCAAGAGACCCAGTACTTC. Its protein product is CASSVVSGPQETQYF.

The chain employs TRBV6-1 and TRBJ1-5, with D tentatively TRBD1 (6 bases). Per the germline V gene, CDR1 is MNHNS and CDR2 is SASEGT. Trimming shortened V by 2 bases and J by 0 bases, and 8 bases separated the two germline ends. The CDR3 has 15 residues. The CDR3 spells CASSETDSSNQPQHF. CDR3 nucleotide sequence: TGTGCCAGCAGTGAAACGGACAGTAGCAATCAGCCCCAGCATTTT.

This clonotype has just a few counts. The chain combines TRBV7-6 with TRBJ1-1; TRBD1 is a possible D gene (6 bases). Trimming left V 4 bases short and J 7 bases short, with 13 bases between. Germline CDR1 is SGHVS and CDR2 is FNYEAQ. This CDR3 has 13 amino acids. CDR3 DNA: TGTGCCAGCAGCTCAACTCCGACAGGTGAAGCTTTCTTT. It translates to CASSSTPTGEAFF.

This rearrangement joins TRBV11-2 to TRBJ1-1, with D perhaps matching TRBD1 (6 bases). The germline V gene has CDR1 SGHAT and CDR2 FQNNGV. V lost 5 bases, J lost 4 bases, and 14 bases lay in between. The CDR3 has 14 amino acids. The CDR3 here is CASSPRGGRTEAFF. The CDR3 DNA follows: TGTGCCAGCAGCCCCCGGGGGGGGCGCACTGAAGCTTTCTTT.

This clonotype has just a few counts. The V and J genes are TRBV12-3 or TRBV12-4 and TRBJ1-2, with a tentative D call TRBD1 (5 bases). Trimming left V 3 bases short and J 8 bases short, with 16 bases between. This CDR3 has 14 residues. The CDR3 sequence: CASSLRQGYSGYTF. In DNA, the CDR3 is TGTGCCAGCAGTTTGCGGCAGGGCTATAGCGGCTACACCTTC.

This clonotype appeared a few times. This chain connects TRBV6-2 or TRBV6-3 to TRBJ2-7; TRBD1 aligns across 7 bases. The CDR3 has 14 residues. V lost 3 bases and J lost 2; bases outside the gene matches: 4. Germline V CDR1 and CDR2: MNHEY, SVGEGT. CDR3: CASSYTGQAYEQYV. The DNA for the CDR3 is TGTGCCAGCAGTTATACCGGACAGGCCTACGAGCAGTACGTC.

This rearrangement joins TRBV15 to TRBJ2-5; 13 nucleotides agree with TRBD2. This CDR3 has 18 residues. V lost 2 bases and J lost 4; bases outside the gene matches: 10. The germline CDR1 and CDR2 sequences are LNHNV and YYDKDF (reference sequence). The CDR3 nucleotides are TGTGCCACCAGCAGATCCCTAACTAGCGGGGGGGACGGAGAGACCCAGTACTTC. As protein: CATSRSLTSGGDGETQYF.

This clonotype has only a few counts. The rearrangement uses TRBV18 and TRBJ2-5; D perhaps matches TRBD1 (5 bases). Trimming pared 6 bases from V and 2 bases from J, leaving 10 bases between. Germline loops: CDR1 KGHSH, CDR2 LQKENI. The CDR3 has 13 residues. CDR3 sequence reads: CASSDSLQETQYF. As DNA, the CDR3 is TGTGCCAGCTCCGACAGCCTACAAGAGACCCAGTACTTC.